This T cell receptor (beta chain) emerged from a study of T cell repertoires in cytomegalovirus infection. Study at large: Use of recently identified HLA-C-restricted and well-studied HLA-B-restricted CMV epitopes was part of the study. Indications of both CMV infection and matching HLA type were provided by public TCR beta signatures. Regarding the study as a whole: Pooled public TCR beta family frequency picked out CMV carriers with the relevant HLA. CMV-specific TCR beta clonotypes restricted by HLA-C dominated the ex vivo response.

MiXCR was run by TCRdb on the reads, yielding one entry per CDR3 protein. The table has 550,000 to 700,000 distinct CDR3 sequences, approximately 40% seen once; the top ten hold 48%. With regard to this clonotype: What it recognizes is unknown.

The sample in question was cultured PBMCs, obtained from culture after CMV antigen stimulation. This receptor was identified in a human donor in good health (CMV status not recorded). Some clones in this sample may be carry-over from other donors' samples.

CDR3 amino acids: CASTAGLETQYF. The CDR3, as DNA: TGTGCCAGCACCGCGGGGCTGGAGACCCAGTACTTC. This chain uses TRBV12-3 or TRBV12-4 with TRBJ2-5, with a possible D match to TRBD2 (6 bases). Trimming shortened V by 7 bases and J by 5 bases, and 11 bases separated the two germline ends. The CDR3 sequence is 12 residues long.